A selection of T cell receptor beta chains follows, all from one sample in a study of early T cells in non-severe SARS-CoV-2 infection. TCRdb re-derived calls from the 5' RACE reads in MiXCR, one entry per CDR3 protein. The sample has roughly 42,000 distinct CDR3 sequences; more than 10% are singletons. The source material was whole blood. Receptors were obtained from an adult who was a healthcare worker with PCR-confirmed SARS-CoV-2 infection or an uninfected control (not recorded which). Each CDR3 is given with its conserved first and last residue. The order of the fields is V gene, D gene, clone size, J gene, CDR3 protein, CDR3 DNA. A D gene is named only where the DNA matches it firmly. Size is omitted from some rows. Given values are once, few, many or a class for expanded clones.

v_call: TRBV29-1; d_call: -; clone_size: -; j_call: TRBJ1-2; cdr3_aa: CSVGQYGYTF; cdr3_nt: TGCAGCGTCGGACAGTATGGCTACACCTTC
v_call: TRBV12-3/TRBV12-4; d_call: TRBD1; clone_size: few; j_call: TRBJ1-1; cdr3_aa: CASSFQGAPRDVFF; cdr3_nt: TGTGCCAGCAGTTTTCAGGGGGCGCCCCGTGATGTTTTCTTT
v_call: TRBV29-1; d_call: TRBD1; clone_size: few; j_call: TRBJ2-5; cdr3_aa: CSVARLAGGFETQYF; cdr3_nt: TGCAGCGTTGCGAGGTTGGCAGGGGGCTTCGAGACCCAGTACTTC
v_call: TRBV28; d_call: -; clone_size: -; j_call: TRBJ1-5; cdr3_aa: CASRVGSQPQHF; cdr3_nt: TGTGCCAGCAGGGTTGGGAGTCAGCCCCAGCATTTT
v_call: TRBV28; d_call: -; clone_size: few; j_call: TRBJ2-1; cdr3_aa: CANSFLGWRSYNEQFF; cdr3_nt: TGTGCCAACAGTTTTTTAGGGTGGCGTTCCTACAATGAGCAGTTCTTC
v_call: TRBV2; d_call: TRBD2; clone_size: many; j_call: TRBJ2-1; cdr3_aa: CATGKVAGADNEQFF; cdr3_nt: TGTGCCACAGGAAAAGTAGCGGGGGCCGACAATGAGCAGTTCTTC
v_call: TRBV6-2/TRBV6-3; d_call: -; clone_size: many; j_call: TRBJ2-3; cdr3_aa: CASSYRGYAADTQYF; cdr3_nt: TGTGCCAGCAGTTACAGAGGGTATGCTGCAGATACGCAGTATTTT
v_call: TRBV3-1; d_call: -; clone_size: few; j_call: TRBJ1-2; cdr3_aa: CASSQGAAFNGYTF; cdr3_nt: TGTGCCAGCAGCCAAGGGGCGGCTTTTAATGGCTACACCTTC
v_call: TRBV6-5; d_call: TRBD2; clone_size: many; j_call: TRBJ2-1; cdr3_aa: CASLSGASEQFF; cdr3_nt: TGTGCCAGCCTCAGCGGGGCCAGTGAGCAGTTCTTC
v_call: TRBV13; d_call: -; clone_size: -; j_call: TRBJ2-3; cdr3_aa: CASSSYLITDTQYF; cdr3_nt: TGTGCCAGCAGCTCCTATCTAATCACAGATACGCAGTATTTT
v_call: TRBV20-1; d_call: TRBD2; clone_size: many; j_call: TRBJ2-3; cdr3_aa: CSGEGTDTQYF; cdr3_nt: TGCAGTGGGGAGGGAACAGATACGCAGTATTTT
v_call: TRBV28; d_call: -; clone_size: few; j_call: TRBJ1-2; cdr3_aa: CASSLLGGIGYTF; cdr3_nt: TGTGCCAGCAGTTTATTGGGAGGGATTGGCTACACCTTC
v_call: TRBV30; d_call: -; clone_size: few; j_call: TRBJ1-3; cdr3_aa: CAHSTGNSGNTIYF; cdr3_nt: TGTGCCCATTCGACAGGCAACTCTGGAAACACCATATATTTT
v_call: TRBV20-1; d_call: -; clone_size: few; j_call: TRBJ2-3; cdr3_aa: CSAATGTGGDTQYF; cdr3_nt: TGCAGTGCGGCAACCGGGACCGGCGGAGATACGCAGTATTTT
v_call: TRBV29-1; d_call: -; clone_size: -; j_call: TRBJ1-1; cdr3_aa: CSGEDPRNTEAFF; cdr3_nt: TGCAGCGGAGAGGACCCGCGGAACACTGAAGCTTTCTTT
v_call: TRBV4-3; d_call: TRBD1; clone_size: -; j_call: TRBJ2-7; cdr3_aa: CASSQVWDSTYEQYF; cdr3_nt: TGCGCCAGCAGCCAAGTTTGGGACAGCACCTACGAGCAGTACTTC
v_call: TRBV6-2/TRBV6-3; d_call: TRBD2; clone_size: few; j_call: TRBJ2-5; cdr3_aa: CASRRTSYETQYF; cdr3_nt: TGTGCCAGCAGGCGGACTAGCTATGAGACCCAGTACTTC